This TCR beta chain was sequenced for a study of response to subunit inactivated influenza vaccine. TCRdb ran MiXCR on the RT-PCR reads and lists one entry per CDR3 protein. The sample yields hundreds of thousands of distinct CDR3 sequences, 13% to 15% seen once. V shed 4 bases and J shed 0 bases, with 12 bases lying between them. The CDR3 totals 15 residues. CDR1 is KGHSY and CDR2 is FQNENV in the germline V gene. This receptor was taken from a man in his forties or fifties who received an inactivated influenza vaccine. The chain employs TRBV16 and TRBJ1-1; weak D call: TRBD1 (6 bases). Sequences were derived from PBMCs from blood, sampled around 14 days before vaccination. CDR3 region: CASSRPTGLNTEAFF. The CDR3 nucleotides read TGTGCCAGCAGCCGCCCGACAGGTTTGAACACTGAAGCTTTCTTT.